This TCR beta chain came from a study of Ad26.COV2.S vaccination and SARS-CoV-2 variants. As for the study in general: Donor had been placed in the Ad26.COV2.S arm of the COV1001 trial.

Germline CDR1 SGHKS, CDR2 YYEKEE (reference sequence). Trimming took 1 base from V and 3 from J, leaving 8 bases between them. The CDR3 extends over 14 amino acids. TCRdb's table, derived via immunoSEQ multiplex PCR, lists solely in-frame clones and lacks some. The sample yields some 340,000 clones, 70% to 90% seen once. This clone showed up just a few times. Treatment meaning: over 15 received Ad26.COV2.S at low or high dose, single or two shots; roughly 5 received placebo; per-sample allocation not given. Sampling occurred on day 63 after the first vaccine or placebo injection. The sequencing here drew on peripheral blood, taken in a trial of Ad26.COV2.S vaccine versus placebo. The clonotype comes from a person aged 18 to 59 who received the Ad26.COV2.S COVID-19 vaccine or a placebo. The V call is TRBV5-5, the J call TRBJ1-5, with D unresolved. The CDR3 spells CASSLYQHNQPQHF. The CDR3 DNA is TGTGCCAGCAGCTTGTACCAGCACAATCAGCCCCAGCATTTT.